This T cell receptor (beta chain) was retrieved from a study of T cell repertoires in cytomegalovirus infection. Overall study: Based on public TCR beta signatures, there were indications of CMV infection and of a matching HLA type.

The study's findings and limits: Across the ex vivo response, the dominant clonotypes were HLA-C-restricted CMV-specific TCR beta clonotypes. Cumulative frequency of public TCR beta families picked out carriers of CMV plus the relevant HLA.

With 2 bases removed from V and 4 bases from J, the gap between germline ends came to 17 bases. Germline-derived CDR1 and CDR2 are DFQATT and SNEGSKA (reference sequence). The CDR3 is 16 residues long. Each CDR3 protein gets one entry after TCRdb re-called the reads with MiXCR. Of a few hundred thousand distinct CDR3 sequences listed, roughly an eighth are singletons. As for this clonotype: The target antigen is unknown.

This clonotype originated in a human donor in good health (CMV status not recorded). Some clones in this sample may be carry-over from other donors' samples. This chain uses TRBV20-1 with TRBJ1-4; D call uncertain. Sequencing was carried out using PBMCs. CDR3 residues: CSARSLAGKHNEKLFF. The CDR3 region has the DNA TGCAGTGCTAGATCCCTCGCCGGAAAGCATAATGAAAAACTGTTTTTT.